The 21 T cell receptor beta chains given below trace back to one sample, sequenced in a study of early T cells in non-severe SARS-CoV-2 infection (dated by TCRdb to about 2021). Preparation of the library involved 5' RACE. TCRdb lists the instrument as NextSeq 500. Clones were called with MiXCR by TCRdb after fastp trimmed the public reads at Q25, and only in-frame beta chains were retained. Rows are combined by CDR3 protein, so each entry shows the most common genes and DNA. The sample table holds over 75,000 distinct CDR3 sequences, of which about 13% were seen once. The top ten clonotypes cover about 2.3% of the sample. The sample comprised whole blood. The receptors originated from an adult who was a healthcare worker with PCR-confirmed SARS-CoV-2 infection or an uninfected control (not recorded which).

The chain couples TRBV20-1 to TRBJ2-3; TRBD2 agrees at 13 bases. Unmatched junction bases numbered 4, after V lost 6 bases and J lost 1 base. CDR1 DFQATT and CDR2 SNEGSKA come from the germline V gene (reference sequence). The CDR3 totals 15 residues. CDR3 in amino acids: CSAVGLAGGTDTQYF. In nucleotides, the CDR3 is TGCAGTGCCGTCGGACTAGCGGGGGGCACAGATACGCAGTATTTT.

This clonotype was detected many times. The gene calls are TRBV18 and TRBJ2-3, with TRBD2 as a possible D gene (6 bases). With 4 bases removed from V and 4 bases from J, the gap between germline ends came to 18 bases. Germline assignment: CDR1 KGHSH and CDR2 LQKENI. This CDR3 has 16 residues. CDR3 coding DNA: TGTGCCAGCTCACGCACTCAGGAGGGGTGGCCAGATACGCAGTATTTT. Translated: CASSRTQEGWPDTQYF.

The V and J genes are TRBV29-1 and TRBJ2-3; either TRBD1 or TRBD2 may fit D (6 bases each). With 5 bases removed from V and 4 bases from J, the gap between germline ends came to 19 bases. The CDR3 length is 15 residues. The germline CDR1 and CDR2 sequences are SQVTM and ANQGSEA. CDR3 residues: CSVFGGRSWADTQYF. The CDR3 nucleotides are TGCAGCGTTTTCGGGGGCCGGTCTTGGGCAGATACGCAGTATTTT.

This clonotype was picked up a small number of times. The chain links TRBV12-3 or TRBV12-4 to TRBJ2-3; 8 bases fit TRBD2. The CDR3 is made up of 16 amino acids. The ends lost 6 bases at V and 1 base at J; junction bases unmatched: 9. CDR3 sequence (DNA): TGTGCCAGCAGGCACGACCAAGCGGGGGGCACAGATACGCAGTATTTT. Translation: CASRHDQAGGTDTQYF.

This clonotype was counted many times. The chain joins TRBV18 to TRBJ2-7; possible D gene TRBD1, 5 bases. Trimming took off 5 bases at V and 0 bases at J, with 14 bases between the two ends. The CDR3 covers 15 residues. The germline gives CDR1 KGHSH, CDR2 LQKENI. The CDR3 coding sequence is TGTGCCAGCTCATACAGGTTATCAAGCTCCTACGAGCAGTACTTC. It translates to CASSYRLSSSYEQYF.

This clonotype was observed a handful of times. CDR3 loop: CASSVGAGQGAGEQFF. The CDR3 DNA sequence: TGTGCCAGCAGCGTAGGGGCGGGACAGGGGGCAGGTGAGCAGTTCTTC. J is TRBJ2-1 and V is TRBV9; 12 bases agree with TRBD1. The germline V gene encodes CDR1 SGDLS and CDR2 YYNGEE. This CDR3 spans 16 amino acids. The ends lost 0 bases at V and 9 bases at J; junction bases unmatched: 7.

This clonotype was counted many times. The chain recombines TRBV19 with TRBJ1-5; D remains unclear. CDR1 LNHDA and CDR2 SQIVND come from the germline V gene (reference sequence). The CDR3 is made up of 16 amino acids. V was trimmed by 2 bases and J by 0 bases, leaving 11 bases between them. This CDR3 is CASSIKGFFSNQPQHF. The CDR3 DNA reads TGTGCCAGTAGTATAAAGGGCTTTTTTAGCAATCAGCCCCAGCATTTT. The entire variable domain, with the rest obtained from reference TRBV19 and TRBJ1-5, is as follows: DGGITQSPKYLFRKEGQNVTLSCEQNLNHDAMYWYRQDPGQGLRLIYYSQIVNDFQKGDIAEGYSVSREKKESFPLTVTSAQKNPTAFYLCASSIKGFFSNQPQHFGDGTRLSIL.

A note on this clonotype: One base away lies a much larger clone, so this may be a sequencing read error. The chain combines TRBV20-1 with TRBJ1-2, with unresolved D. Germline V gives CDR1 DFQATT, CDR2 SNEGSKA (reference sequence). This CDR3 is built from 11 residues. CDR3 in amino acids: CSASLGYDYTF. The CDR3 DNA sequence: TGCAGTGCTAGCTTGGGATATGACTACACCTTC.

This clonotype occurred many times. This chain uses TRBV18 with TRBJ2-3, with D unclear. V gave up 0 bases and J gave up 3 bases, with 4 bases separating them. Germline assignment: CDR1 KGHSH and CDR2 LQKENI. This CDR3 contains 13 residues. The CDR3 loop reads CASSPPGTDTQYF. As DNA, the CDR3 is TGTGCCAGCTCACCACCAGGGACAGATACGCAGTATTTT.

There are many counts of this clonotype. The CDR3 DNA reads TGTGCCAGCAGCTCCCCCGGGATGTCCTACGAGCAGTACTTC. Its translation is CASSSPGMSYEQYF. The chain links TRBV7-6 to TRBJ2-7, with D possibly matching TRBD2 (5 bases). CDR3 length equals 14 residues. CDR1 SGHVS and CDR2 FNYEAQ come from the germline V gene. Trimming pared 4 bases from V and 1 base from J, leaving 11 bases between.

This clonotype showed up many times. The V gene is TRBV6-5, the J gene TRBJ2-1; tentatively, D is TRBD1 (5 bases). Trimming removed 3 bases from V and 7 bases from J, with 10 bases in between. This CDR3 contains 13 residues. Germline values: CDR1 MNHEY, CDR2 SVGAGI. The DNA of the CDR3 is TGTGCCAGCAGTTATGTCTCAGGGAATGAGCAGTTCTTC. Translated, it gives CASSYVSGNEQFF.

In this sample, this clonotype turned up many times. The chain joins TRBV7-2 to TRBJ2-5; the D is unclear. V shed 1 base and J shed 7 bases, with 10 bases lying between them. This CDR3 region has 13 residues. Germline CDR1 SGHTA, CDR2 FQGNSA. The CDR3 DNA is TGTGCCAGCAGCTTAGGGCTCCCGGGGACCCAGTACTTC. Amino acid sequence: CASSLGLPGTQYF.

The V gene is TRBV3-1, the J gene TRBJ2-5; tentatively, D is TRBD1 (6 bases). V was cut by 4 bases and J by 5 bases, with 11 bases left in between. Germline V lookup: CDR1 LGHDT, CDR2 YNNKEL (reference sequence). This CDR3 has 13 residues. CDR3 loop: CASSPGQPETQYF. The CDR3 DNA sequence: TGTGCCAGCAGCCCGGGACAACCGGAGACCCAGTACTTC.

The chain is built from TRBV6-5 and TRBJ2-7, with TRBD1 matching over 7 bases. Germline V gene sequence: CDR1 MNHEY, CDR2 SVGAGI. The CDR3 runs to 16 residues. V lost 0 bases to trimming and J lost 6 bases; unmatched junction nucleotides: 11. CDR3 sequence (DNA): TGTGCCAGCAGTTACTCCACTCCGGGACAGCTGGGCGAGCAGTACTTC. Translating gives CASSYSTPGQLGEQYF.

The chain is built from TRBV28 and TRBJ1-5, with unresolved D. Germline V gives CDR1 MDHEN, CDR2 SYDVKM. The ends were cut back, 3 bases at V and 3 bases at J, with 12 bases in the middle. CDR3 length: 15 amino acids. CDR3 protein: CASSFRVPSNQPQHF. CDR3 DNA sequence: TGTGCCAGCAGTTTTAGGGTCCCCTCCAATCAGCCCCAGCATTTT.

This clonotype was recorded at least ten times. CDR3 sequence (DNA): TGTGCCAGCAGTCTCCAAGGCCCAGGGGGCTATGGCTACACCTTC. It codes for CASSLQGPGGYGYTF. This chain joins TRBV28 and TRBJ1-2; TRBD1 aligns across 7 bases. J lost 4 bases, V lost 5 bases, and 10 bases had no gene match. The CDR3 covers 15 residues. CDR1 and CDR2 from the germline V gene are MDHEN and SYDVKM.

With respect to this clonotype: Just one base apart from a much larger clone, this may be a read error. J is TRBJ1-1 and V is TRBV6-2 or TRBV6-3, with 9 bases aligning to TRBD1. From germline, CDR1 is MNHEY and CDR2 SVGEGT. The V and J ends lost 6 bases and 6 bases, in that order; junction bases with no gene match: 11. This CDR3 comprises 15 residues. CDR3 sequence reads: CASSSAATGGPEAFF. CDR3 nucleotide sequence: TGTGCCAGCAGCTCCGCCGCTACAGGGGGCCCTGAAGCTTTCTTT.

This clonotype came up a few times. The chain combines TRBV28 with TRBJ1-5; TRBD1 matches at 12 bases. CDR1 is MDHEN, CDR2 SYDVKM, per germline. CDR3 length: 17 amino acids. V was clipped by 5 bases and J by 7 bases; unmatched bases: 12. The CDR3 here is CASSRNIGDRGQQPQHF. In DNA, the CDR3 is TGTGCCAGCAGTCGCAACATTGGGGACAGGGGGCAACAGCCCCAGCATTTT. The full variable domain, with the rest looked up from reference TRBV28 and TRBJ1-5, is DVKVTQSSRYLVKRTGEKVFLECVQDMDHENMFWYRQDPGLGLRLIYFSYDVKMKEKGDIPEGYSVSREKKERFSLILESASTNQTSMYLCASSRNIGDRGQQPQHFGDGTRLSIL.

This clonotype was picked up many times. The chain joins TRBV20-1 to TRBJ2-5, with no clear D. Germline CDR1 is DFQATT and CDR2 is SNEGSKA (reference sequence). V was trimmed by 2 bases and J by 5 bases, leaving 15 bases between them. This CDR3 contains 14 residues. This chain's CDR3 is CSARPPMISETQYF. CDR3 bases: TGCAGTGCTAGACCTCCGATGATATCGGAGACCCAGTACTTC.

This clonotype has ten or more counts. This chain uses TRBV20-1 with TRBJ1-4; perhaps TRBD1 as D (6 bases). The germline V gene has CDR1 DFQATT and CDR2 SNEGSKA (reference sequence). V dropped 3 bases and J dropped 6 bases, with 14 bases sitting between them. The CDR3 is 14 amino acids. The CDR3 nucleotides are TGCAGTGCTAGGGGGGCGGTTTTTTATGAAAAACTGTTTTTT. Translated, it gives CSARGAVFYEKLFF.

There are many counts of this clonotype. The V call is TRBV27, the J call TRBJ1-6; 8 bases line up with TRBD1. Germline-derived CDR1 and CDR2 are MNHEY and SMNVEV (reference sequence). With V trimmed by 4 bases and J by 5 bases, 1 base remained unmatched. This CDR3 has 14 amino acids. The CDR3 region has the DNA TGTGCCAGCAGTTGGACAGGGAATAATTCACCCCTCCACTTT. Its protein is CASSWTGNNSPLHF.